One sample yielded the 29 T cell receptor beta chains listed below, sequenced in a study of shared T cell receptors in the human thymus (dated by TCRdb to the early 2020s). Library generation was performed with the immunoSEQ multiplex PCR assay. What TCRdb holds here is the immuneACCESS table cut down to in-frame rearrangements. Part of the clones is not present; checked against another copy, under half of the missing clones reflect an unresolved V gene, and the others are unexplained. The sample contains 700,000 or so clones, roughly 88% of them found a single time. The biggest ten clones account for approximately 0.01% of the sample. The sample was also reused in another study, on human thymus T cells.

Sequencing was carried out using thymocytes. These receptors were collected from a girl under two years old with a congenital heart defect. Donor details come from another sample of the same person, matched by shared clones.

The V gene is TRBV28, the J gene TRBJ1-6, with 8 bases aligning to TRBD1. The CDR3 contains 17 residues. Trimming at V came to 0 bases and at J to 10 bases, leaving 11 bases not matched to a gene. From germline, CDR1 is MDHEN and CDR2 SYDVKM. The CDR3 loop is CASSLCLGQGCGSPLHF. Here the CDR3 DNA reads TGTGCCAGCAGTTTATGCCTCGGACAGGGATGTGGGTCACCCCTCCACTTT.

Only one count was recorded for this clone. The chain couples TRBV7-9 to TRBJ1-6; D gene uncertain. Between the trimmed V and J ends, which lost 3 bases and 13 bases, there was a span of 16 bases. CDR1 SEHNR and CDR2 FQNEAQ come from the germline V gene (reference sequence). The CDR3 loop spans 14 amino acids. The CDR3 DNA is TGTGCCAGCAGCTTCCCGCCCGCGGTGGTCCCCCTCCACTTT. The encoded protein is CASSFPPAVVPLHF.

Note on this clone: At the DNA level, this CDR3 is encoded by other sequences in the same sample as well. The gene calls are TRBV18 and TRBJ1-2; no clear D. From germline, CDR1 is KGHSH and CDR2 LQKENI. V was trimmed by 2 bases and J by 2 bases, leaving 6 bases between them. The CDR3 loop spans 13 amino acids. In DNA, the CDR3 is TGTGCCAGCTCACCAGGCTTAAACTATGGCTACACCTTC. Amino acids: CASSPGLNYGYTF.

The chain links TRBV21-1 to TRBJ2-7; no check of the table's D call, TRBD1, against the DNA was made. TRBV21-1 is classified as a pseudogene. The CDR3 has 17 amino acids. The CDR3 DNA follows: TGTGCCAGCAGCAGTTGGCTCCGACAGGGGGCGCAACCCGAGCAGTACTTC. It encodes CASSSWLRQGAQPEQYF.

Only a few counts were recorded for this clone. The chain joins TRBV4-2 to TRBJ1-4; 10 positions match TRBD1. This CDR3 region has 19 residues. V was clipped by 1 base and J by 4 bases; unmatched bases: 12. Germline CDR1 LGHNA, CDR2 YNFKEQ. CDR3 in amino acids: CASSQAHRTGGHLNEKLFF. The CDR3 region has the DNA TGTGCCAGCAGCCAAGCCCATCGGACAGGGGGGCATCTTAATGAAAAACTGTTTTTT.

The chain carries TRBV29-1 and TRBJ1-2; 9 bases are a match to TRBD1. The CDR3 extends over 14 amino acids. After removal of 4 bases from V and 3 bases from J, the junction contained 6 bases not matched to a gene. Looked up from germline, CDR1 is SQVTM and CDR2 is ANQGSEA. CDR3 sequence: CSVVTGGAYYGYTF. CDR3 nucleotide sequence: TGCAGCGTTGTTACAGGGGGCGCGTACTATGGCTACACCTTC.

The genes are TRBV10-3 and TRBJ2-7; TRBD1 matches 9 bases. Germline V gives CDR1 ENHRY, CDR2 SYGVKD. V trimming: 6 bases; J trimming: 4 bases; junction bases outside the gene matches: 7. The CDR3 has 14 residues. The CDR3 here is CAISRDRVGYEQYF. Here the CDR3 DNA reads TGTGCCATCAGCCGGGACAGGGTGGGATACGAGCAGTACTTC.

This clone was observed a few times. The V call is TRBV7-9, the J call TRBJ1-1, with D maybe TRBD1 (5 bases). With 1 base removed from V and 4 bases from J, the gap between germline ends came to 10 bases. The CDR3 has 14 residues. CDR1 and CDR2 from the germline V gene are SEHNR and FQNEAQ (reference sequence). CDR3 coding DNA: TGTGCCAGCAGCTTAGAGGGGTGGAGCACTGAAGCTTTCTTT. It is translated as CASSLEGWSTEAFF.

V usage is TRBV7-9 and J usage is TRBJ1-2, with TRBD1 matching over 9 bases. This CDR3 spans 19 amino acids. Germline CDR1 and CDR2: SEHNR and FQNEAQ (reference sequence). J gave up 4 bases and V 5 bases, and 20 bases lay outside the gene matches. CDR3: CASSPGSLDRGEVPYGYTF. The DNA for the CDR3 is TGTGCCAGCAGCCCTGGGAGTTTGGACAGGGGTGAGGTACCCTATGGCTACACCTTC.

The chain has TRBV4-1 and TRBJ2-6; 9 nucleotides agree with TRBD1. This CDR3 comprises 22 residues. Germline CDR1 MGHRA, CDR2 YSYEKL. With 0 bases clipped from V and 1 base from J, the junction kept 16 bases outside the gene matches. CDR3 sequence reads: CASSQDRGITGGLGSGANVLTF. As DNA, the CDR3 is TGCGCCAGCAGCCAAGATCGGGGGATTACAGGGGGCCTGGGGTCTGGGGCCAACGTCCTGACTTTC.

The DNA of the CDR3 is TGTGCCAGCAGCACAGGGATTAGCACAGATACGCAGTATTTT. It yields the protein CASSTGISTDTQYF. The chain is built from TRBV11-2 and TRBJ2-3; perhaps TRBD1 as D (6 bases). Germline V gene data show CDR1 as SGHAT and CDR2 as FQNNGV. Trimming cost V 5 bases and J 0 bases, with 9 bases left between them. The length of the CDR3 is 14 residues.

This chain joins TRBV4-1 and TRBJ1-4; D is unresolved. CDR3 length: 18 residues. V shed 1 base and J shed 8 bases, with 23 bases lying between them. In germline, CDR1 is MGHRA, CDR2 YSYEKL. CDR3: CASSQVEKELPIGEKLFF. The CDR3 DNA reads TGCGCCAGCAGCCAAGTTGAAAAGGAGCTCCCTATAGGCGAAAAACTGTTTTTT.

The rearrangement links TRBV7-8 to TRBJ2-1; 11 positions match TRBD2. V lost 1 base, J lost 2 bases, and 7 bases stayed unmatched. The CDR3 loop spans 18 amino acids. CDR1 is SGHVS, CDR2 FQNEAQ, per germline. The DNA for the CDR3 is TGTGCCAGCAGCTTAGGCCGACTAGCGGGGCCGACCTACAATGAGCAGTTCTTC. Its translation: CASSLGRLAGPTYNEQFF.

The CDR3 sequence: CASSSETGKNTGELFF. CDR3 in DNA: TGCGCCAGCAGCTCAGAGACAGGAAAGAACACCGGGGAGCTGTTTTTT. V is TRBV5-1 and J is TRBJ2-2; a possible D gene is TRBD1 (6 bases). The V and J ends lost 3 bases and 1 base respectively, with 13 bases between them. The CDR3 runs 16 residues. In germline, CDR1 is SGHRS, CDR2 YFSETQ.

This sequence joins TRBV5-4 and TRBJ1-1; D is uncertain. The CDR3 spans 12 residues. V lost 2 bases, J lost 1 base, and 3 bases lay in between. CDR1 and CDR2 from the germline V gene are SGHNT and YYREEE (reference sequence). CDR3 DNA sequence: TGTGCCAGCAGCTTACAGAACACTGAAGCTTTCTTT. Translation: CASSLQNTEAFF.

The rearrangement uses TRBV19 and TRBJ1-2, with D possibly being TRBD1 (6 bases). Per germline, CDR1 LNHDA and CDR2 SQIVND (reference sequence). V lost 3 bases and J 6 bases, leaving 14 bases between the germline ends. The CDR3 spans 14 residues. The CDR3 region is CASSMKRGHHGYTF. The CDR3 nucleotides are TGTGCCAGTAGTATGAAGCGGGGGCATCATGGCTACACCTTC. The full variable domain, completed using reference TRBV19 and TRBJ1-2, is DGGITQSPKYLFRKEGQNVTLSCEQNLNHDAMYWYRQDPGQGLRLIYYSQIVNDFQKGDIAEGYSVSREKKESFPLTVTSAQKNPTAFYLCASSMKRGHHGYTFGSGTRLTVV.

For the CDR3, the DNA is TGTGCCAGCAGCGTAGAAGGCCTTGGGAGGGAGACCCAGTACTTC. Protein: CASSVEGLGRETQYF. J is TRBJ2-5 and V is TRBV9; tentatively, D is TRBD2 (6 bases). CDR1 SGDLS and CDR2 YYNGEE come from the germline V gene. The V and J ends lost 0 bases and 5 bases respectively, with 14 bases between them. The CDR3 covers 15 residues.

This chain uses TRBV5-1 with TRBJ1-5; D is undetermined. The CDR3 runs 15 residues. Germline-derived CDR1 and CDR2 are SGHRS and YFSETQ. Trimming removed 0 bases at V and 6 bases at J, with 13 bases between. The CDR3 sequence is CASSLDGEEVQPQHF. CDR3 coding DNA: TGCGCCAGCAGCTTGGATGGGGAGGAGGTTCAGCCCCAGCATTTT.

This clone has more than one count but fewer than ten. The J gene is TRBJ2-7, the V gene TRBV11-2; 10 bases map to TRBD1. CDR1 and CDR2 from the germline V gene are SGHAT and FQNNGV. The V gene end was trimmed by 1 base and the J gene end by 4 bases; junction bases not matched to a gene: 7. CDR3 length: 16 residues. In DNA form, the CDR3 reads TGTGCCAGCAGCTTAGCGGGGACAGGGGCTTCGTACGAGCAGTACTTC. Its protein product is CASSLAGTGASYEQYF.

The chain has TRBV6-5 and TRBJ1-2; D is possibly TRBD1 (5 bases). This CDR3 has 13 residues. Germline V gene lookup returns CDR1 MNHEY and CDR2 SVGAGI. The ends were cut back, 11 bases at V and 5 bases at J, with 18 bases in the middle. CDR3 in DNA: TGTGCCGCGTCCCCGACAGCCCAATATGGCTACACCTTC. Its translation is CAASPTAQYGYTF.

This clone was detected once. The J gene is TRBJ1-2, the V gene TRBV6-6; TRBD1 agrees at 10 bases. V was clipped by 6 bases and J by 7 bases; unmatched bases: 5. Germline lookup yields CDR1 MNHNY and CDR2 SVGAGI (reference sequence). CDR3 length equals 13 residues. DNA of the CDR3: TGTGCCAGCAGGAGACAGGGGGCTTGTGGCTACACCTTC. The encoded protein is CASRRQGACGYTF.

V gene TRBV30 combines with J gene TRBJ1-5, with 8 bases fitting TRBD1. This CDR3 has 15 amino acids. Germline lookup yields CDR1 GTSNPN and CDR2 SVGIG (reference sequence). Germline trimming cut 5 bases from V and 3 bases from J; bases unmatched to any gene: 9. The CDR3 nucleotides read TGTGCCTGGGCCGACAGGGGAAGGCCCAATCAGCCCCAGCATTTT. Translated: CAWADRGRPNQPQHF.

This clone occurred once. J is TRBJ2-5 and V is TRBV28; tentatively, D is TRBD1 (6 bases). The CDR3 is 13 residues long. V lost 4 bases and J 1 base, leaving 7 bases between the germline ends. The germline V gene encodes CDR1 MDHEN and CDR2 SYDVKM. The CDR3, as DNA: TGTGCCAGCAGTTACAGGGTCCAAGAGACCCAGTACTTC. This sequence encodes CASSYRVQETQYF.

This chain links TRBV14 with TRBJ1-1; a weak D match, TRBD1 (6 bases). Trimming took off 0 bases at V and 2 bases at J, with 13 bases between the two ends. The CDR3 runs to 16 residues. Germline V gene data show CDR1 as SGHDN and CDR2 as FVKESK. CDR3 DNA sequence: TGTGCCAGCAGCCAAGATGAGGACAGTGAAAACACTGAAGCTTTCTTT. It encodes CASSQDEDSENTEAFF.

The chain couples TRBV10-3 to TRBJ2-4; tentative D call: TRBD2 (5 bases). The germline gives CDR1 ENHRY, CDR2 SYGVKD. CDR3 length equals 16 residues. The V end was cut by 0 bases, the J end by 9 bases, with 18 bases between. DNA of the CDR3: TGTGCCATCAGTGAGTCCAACGGTGGAGGCCGGGCCATTCAGTACTTC. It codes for CAISESNGGGRAIQYF.

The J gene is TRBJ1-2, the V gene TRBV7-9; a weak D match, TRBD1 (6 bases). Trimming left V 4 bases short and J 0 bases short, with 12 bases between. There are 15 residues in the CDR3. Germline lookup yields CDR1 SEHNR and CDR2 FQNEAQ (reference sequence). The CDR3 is CASSYGQSTNYGYTF. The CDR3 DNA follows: TGTGCCAGCAGCTATGGACAGTCCACTAACTATGGCTACACCTTC.

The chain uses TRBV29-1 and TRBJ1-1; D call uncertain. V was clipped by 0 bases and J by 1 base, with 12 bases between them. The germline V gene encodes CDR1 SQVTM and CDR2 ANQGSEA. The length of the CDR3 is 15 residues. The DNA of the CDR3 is TGCAGCGTTGAAGAGAGAGTAGGAGAGAACACTGAAGCTTTCTTT. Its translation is CSVEERVGENTEAFF. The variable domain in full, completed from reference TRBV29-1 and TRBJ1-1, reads SAVISQKPSRDICQRGTSLTIQCQVDSQVTMMFWYRQQPGQSLTLIATANQGSEATYESGFVIDKFPISRPNLTFSTLTVSNMSPEDSSIYLCSVEERVGENTEAFFGQGTRLTVV.

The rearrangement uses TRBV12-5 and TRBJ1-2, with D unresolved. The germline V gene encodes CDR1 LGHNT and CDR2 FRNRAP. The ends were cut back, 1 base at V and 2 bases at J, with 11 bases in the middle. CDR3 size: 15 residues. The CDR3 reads CASGLGGRSNYGYTF. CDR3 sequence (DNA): TGTGCTAGTGGTTTGGGAGGGAGATCCAACTATGGCTACACCTTC.

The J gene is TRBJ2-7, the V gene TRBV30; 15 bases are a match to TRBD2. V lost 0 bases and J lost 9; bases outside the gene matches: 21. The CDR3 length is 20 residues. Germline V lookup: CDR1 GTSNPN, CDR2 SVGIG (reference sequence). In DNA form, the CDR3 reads TGTGCCTGGAGTGTAGGATACGGGACAAGGACTAGCGGGGGGGTTCACGGGCAGTACTTC. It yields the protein CAWSVGYGTRTSGGVHGQYF.